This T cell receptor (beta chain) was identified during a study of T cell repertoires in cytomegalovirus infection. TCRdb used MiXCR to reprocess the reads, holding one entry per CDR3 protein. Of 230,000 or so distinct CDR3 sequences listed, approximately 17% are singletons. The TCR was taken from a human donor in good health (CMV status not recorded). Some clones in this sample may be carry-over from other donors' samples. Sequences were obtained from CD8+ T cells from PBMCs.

The CDR3 sequence is CSVERPGSSYEQYF. The CDR3 nucleotides are TGCAGCGTTGAACGTCCCGGGAGCTCCTACGAGCAGTACTTC. The chain uses TRBV29-1 and TRBJ2-7; D may be TRBD2 (6 bases). The germline V gene encodes CDR1 SQVTM and CDR2 ANQGSEA. The CDR3 is 14 amino acids. Trimming shortened V by 2 bases and J by 0 bases, and 11 bases separated the two germline ends.